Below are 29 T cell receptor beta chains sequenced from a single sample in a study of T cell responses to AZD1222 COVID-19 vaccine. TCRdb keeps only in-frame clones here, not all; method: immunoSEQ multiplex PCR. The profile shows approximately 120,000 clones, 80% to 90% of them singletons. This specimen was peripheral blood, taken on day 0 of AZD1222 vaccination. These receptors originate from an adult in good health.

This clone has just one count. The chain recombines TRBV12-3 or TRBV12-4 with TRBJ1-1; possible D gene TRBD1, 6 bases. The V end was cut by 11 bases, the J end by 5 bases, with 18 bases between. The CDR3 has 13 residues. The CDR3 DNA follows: TGTGCCGCGAGTAGGGGGGGCAGGACTGAAGCTTTCTTT. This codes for CAASRGGRTEAFF.

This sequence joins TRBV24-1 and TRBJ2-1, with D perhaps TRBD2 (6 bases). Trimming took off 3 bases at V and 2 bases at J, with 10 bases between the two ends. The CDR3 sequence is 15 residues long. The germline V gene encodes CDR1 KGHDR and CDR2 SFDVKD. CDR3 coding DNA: TGTGCCACCAGTGATGGGGGGACGCCCTACAATGAGCAGTTCTTC. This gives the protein CATSDGGTPYNEQFF.

The CDR3 DNA follows: TGTGCCAGTAGTATGGGTGAGCAGTTCTTC. Protein: CASSMGEQFF. The chain combines TRBV19 with TRBJ2-1; no clear D. This CDR3 has 10 residues. V gave up 3 bases and J gave up 9 bases, with 3 bases separating them. Germline values: CDR1 LNHDA, CDR2 SQIVND (reference sequence). The complete variable domain, with remaining parts taken from reference TRBV19 and TRBJ2-1, reads DGGITQSPKYLFRKEGQNVTLSCEQNLNHDAMYWYRQDPGQGLRLIYYSQIVNDFQKGDIAEGYSVSREKKESFPLTVTSAQKNPTAFYLCASSMGEQFFGPGTRLTVL.

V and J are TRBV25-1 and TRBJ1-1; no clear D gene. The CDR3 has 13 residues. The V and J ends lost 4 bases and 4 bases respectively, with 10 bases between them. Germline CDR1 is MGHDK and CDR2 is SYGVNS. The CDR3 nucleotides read TGTGCCAGCAGTGGACTCTGGCCCACTGAAGCTTTCTTT. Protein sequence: CASSGLWPTEAFF.

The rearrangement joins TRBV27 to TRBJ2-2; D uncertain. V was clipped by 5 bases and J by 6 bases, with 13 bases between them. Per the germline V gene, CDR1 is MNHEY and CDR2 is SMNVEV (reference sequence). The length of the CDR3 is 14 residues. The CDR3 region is CASSRYLVAGELFF. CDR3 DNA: TGTGCCAGCAGTAGATACTTAGTGGCCGGGGAGCTGTTTTTT.

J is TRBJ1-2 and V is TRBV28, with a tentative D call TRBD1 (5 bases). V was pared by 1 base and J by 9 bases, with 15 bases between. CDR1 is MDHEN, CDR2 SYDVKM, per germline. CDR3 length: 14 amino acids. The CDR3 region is CASSLSRTGGSYTF. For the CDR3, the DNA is TGTGCCAGCAGTTTATCCCGGACGGGGGGAAGCTACACCTTC.

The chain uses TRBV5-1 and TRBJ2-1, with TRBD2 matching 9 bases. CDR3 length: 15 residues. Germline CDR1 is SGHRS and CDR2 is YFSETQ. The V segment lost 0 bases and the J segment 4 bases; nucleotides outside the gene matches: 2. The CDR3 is CASSLDLAGYNEQFF. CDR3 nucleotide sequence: TGCGCCAGCAGCTTGGATCTAGCGGGGTACAATGAGCAGTTCTTC. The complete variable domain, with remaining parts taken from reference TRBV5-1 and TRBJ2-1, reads KAGVTQTPRYLIKTRGQQVTLSCSPISGHRSVSWYQQTPGQGLQFLFEYFSETQRNKGNFPGRFSGRQFSNSRSEMNVSTLELGDSALYLCASSLDLAGYNEQFFGPGTRLTVL.

The CDR3 region has the DNA TGTGCCAGCAGCTCGACAGGGATGGGCACCGGGGAGCTGTTTTTT. This translates into CASSSTGMGTGELFF. The gene calls are TRBV11-2 and TRBJ2-2; 7 positions match TRBD1. Germline loops: CDR1 SGHAT, CDR2 FQNNGV. CDR3 length: 15 amino acids. J was trimmed by 4 bases and V by 4 bases; bases with no gene match: 6.

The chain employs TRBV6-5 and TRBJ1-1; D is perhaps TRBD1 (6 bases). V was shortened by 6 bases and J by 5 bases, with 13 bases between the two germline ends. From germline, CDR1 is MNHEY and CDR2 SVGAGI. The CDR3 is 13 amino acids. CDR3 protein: CASRQGVETEAFF. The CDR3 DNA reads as TGTGCCAGCAGACAGGGAGTGGAAACTGAAGCTTTCTTT.

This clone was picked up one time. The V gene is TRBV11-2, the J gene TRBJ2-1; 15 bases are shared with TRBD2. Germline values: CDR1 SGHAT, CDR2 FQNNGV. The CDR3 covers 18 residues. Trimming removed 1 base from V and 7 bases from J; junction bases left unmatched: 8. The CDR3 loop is CASSLGIGGLAGGNEQFF. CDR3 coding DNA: TGTGCCAGCAGCTTAGGGATAGGCGGACTAGCGGGGGGGAATGAGCAGTTCTTC.

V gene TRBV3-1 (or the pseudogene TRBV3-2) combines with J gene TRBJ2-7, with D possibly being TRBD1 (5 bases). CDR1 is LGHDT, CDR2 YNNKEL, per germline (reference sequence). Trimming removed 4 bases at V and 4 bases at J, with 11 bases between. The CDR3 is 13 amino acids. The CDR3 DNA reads TGTGCCAGCAGCCGACAGAGGATGTACGAGCAGTACTTC. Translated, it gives CASSRQRMYEQYF.

CDR3 sequence: CASSLGAQANQPQHF. CDR3 sequence (DNA): TGTGCCAGCAGCTTAGGGGCACAGGCCAATCAGCCCCAGCATTTT. This chain joins TRBV11-2 and TRBJ1-5; the D gene is possibly TRBD1 (5 bases). The V end was cut by 1 base, the J end by 3 bases, with 10 bases between. The CDR3 is 15 amino acids. CDR1 and CDR2 (germline): SGHAT, FQNNGV.

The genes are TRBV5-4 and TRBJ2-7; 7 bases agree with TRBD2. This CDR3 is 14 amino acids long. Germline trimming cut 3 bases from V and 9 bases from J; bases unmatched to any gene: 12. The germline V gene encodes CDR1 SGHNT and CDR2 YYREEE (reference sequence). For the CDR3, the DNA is TGTGCCAGCAGCTCGGACTCTGCGGGGAGGGGGCAGTACTTC. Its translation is CASSSDSAGRGQYF.

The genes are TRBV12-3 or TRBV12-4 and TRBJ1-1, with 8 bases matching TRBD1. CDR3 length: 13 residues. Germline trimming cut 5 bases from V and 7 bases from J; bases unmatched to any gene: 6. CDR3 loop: CASSITGGDEAFF. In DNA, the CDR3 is TGTGCCAGCAGTATAACAGGGGGGGATGAAGCTTTCTTT.

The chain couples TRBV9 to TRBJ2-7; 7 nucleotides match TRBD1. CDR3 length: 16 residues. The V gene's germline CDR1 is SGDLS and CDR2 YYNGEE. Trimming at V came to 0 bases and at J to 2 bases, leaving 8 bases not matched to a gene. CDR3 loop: CASSVGGGQMTYEQYF. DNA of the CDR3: TGTGCCAGCAGCGTAGGAGGGGGACAGATGACCTACGAGCAGTACTTC.

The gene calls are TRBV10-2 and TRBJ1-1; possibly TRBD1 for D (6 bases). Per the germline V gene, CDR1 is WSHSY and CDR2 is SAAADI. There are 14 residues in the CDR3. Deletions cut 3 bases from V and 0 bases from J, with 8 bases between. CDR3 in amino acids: CASSESGVNTEAFF. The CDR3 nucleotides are TGCGCCAGCAGTGAATCAGGGGTGAACACTGAAGCTTTCTTT.

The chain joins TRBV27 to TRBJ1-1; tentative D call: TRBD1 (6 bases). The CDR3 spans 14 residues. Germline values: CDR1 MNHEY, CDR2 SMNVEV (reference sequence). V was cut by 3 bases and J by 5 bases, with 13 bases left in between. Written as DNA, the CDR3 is TGTGCCAGCAGTTTGGGGGCTGTCGGGACTGAAGCTTTCTTT. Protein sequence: CASSLGAVGTEAFF.

DNA for the CDR3: TGTGCCAGCAGTTACTTGGCTAGGGGGGACTACGAGCAGTACTTC. Encoded protein: CASSYLARGDYEQYF. The chain joins TRBV6-2 or TRBV6-3 to TRBJ2-7; D may correspond to TRBD1 or TRBD2 (6 bases each). The CDR3 covers 15 residues. The germline V gene has CDR1 MNHEY and CDR2 SVGEGT. V gave up 1 base and J gave up 3 bases, with 13 bases separating them.

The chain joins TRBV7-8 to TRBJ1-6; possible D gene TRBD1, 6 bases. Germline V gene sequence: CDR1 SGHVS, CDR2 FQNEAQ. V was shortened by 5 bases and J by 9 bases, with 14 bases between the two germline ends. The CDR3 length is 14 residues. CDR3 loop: CASSVNRVGSPLHF. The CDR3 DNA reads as TGTGCCAGCAGCGTCAACAGGGTTGGTTCACCCCTCCACTTT.

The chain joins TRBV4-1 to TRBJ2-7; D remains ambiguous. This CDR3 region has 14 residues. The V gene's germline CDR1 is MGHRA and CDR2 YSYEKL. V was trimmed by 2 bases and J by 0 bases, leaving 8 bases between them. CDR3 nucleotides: TGCGCCAGCAGCCAATTAGCCCGCTCCTACGAGCAGTACTTC. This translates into CASSQLARSYEQYF.

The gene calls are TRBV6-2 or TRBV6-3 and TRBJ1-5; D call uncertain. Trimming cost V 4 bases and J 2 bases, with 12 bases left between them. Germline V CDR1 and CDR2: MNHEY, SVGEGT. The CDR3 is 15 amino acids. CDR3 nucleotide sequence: TGTGCCAGCAGTTTGCGTGTTAGTGGCAATCAGCCCCAGCATTTT. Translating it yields CASSLRVSGNQPQHF.

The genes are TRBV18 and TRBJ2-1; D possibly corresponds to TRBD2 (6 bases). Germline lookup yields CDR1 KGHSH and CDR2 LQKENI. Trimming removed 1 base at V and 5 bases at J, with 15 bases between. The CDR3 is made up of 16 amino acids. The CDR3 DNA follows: TGTGCCAGCTCACCACTTTTTACCGGGAGCCACAATGAGCAGTTCTTC. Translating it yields CASSPLFTGSHNEQFF.

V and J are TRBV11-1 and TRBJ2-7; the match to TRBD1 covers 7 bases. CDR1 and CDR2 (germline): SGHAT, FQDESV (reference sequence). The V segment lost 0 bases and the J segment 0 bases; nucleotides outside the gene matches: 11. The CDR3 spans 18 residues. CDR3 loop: CASSLAAYRGPSSYEQYF. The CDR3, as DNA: TGTGCCAGCAGCTTAGCGGCGTACAGGGGCCCAAGCTCCTACGAGCAGTACTTC.

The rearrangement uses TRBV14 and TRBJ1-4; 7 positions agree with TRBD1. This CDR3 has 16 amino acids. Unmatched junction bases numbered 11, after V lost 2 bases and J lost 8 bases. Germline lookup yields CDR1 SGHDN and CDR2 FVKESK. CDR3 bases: TGTGCCAGCAGCCAACCCCCGAGGGGGCTCCGGGAAAAACTGTTTTTT. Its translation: CASSQPPRGLREKLFF. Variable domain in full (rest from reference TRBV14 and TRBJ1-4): EAGVTQFPSHSVIEKGQTVTLRCDPISGHDNLYWYRRVMGKEIKFLLHFVKESKQDESGMPNNRFLAERTGGTYSTLKVQPAELEDSGVYFCASSQPPRGLREKLFFGSGTQLSVL.

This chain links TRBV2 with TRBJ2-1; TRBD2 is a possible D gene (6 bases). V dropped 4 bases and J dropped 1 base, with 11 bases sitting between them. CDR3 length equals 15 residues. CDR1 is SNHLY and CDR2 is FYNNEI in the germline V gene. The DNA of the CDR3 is TGTGCCAGCAGTGGGCGTAGCGGATCCTACAATGAGCAGTTCTTC. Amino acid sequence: CASSGRSGSYNEQFF. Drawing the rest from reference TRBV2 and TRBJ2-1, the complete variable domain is EPEVTQTPSHQVTQMGQEVILRCVPISNHLYFYWYRQILGQKVEFLVSFYNNEISEKSEIFDDQFSVERPDGSNFTLKIRSTKLEDSAMYFCASSGRSGSYNEQFFGPGTRLTVL.

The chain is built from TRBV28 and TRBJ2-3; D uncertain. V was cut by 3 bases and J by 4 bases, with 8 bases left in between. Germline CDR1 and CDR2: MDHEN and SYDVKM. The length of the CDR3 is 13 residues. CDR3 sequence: CASSFQAADTQYF. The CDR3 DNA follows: TGTGCCAGCAGTTTCCAGGCAGCAGATACGCAGTATTTT.

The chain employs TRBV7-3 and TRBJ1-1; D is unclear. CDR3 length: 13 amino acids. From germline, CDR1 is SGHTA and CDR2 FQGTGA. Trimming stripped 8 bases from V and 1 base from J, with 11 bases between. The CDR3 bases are TGTGCCAGCGCTATAGGTGCGAACACTGAAGCTTTCTTT. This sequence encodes CASAIGANTEAFF.

This chain's CDR3 is CAWSVRDTGELFF. The CDR3 nucleotides are TGTGCCTGGAGTGTACGGGACACCGGGGAGCTGTTTTTT. The chain has TRBV30 and TRBJ2-2, with D unresolved. The CDR3 has 13 amino acids. The V end was cut by 0 bases, the J end by 3 bases, with 5 bases between. The germline V gene encodes CDR1 GTSNPN and CDR2 SVGIG (reference sequence).

The DNA of the CDR3 is TGTGCCTGGAGTGTAAACGGGTTGAAGAACGAGCAGTACTTC. This encodes CAWSVNGLKNEQYF. The chain combines TRBV30 with TRBJ2-7; no definite D call. The germline V and J ends were trimmed by 0 bases and 5 bases, with 14 bases remaining between them. This CDR3 has 14 residues. Germline V gene data show CDR1 as GTSNPN and CDR2 as SVGIG (reference sequence).